Following are 22 T cell receptor beta chains from one sample sequenced in a study of T-cell reconstitution after alpha-beta-depleted transplantation in children. Unique molecular identifiers featured in how the TCRbeta library was prepared. One entry per CDR3 protein results from TCRdb running MiXCR on the PCR reads. The sample has some 600,000 distinct CDR3 sequences; 10% to 15% are singletons. Sequenced material: PBMCs, mostly from graft donor cells, taken 360 days after TCRalphabeta/CD19-depleted stem cell transplant. These receptors came from a male patient between 5 and 17 years old who had a stem cell transplant for acute myeloid leukemia, so the T cells may come from the graft donor.

J is TRBJ2-1 and V is TRBV6-2 or TRBV6-3; TRBD1 matches 8 bases. The CDR3 is made up of 16 amino acids. CDR1 and CDR2 from the germline V gene are MNHEY and SVGEGT. V was clipped by 5 bases and J by 8 bases; unmatched bases: 14. The CDR3 region is CASSIPVTGVKDEQFF. CDR3 bases: TGTGCCAGCAGTATCCCCGTGACAGGGGTAAAGGATGAGCAGTTCTTC.

This clonotype turned up a few times. The V call is TRBV19, the J call TRBJ1-5; weak D call: TRBD1 (5 bases). V lost 9 bases and J 0 bases, leaving 6 bases between the germline ends. The germline CDR1 and CDR2 sequences are LNHDA and SQIVND (reference sequence). The CDR3 has 12 amino acids. DNA for the CDR3: TGTGCCAGGGGACCTAGCAATCAGCCCCAGCATTTT. This encodes CARGPSNQPQHF.

This clonotype has a handful of counts. V gene TRBV14 combines with J gene TRBJ2-7; unclear D gene. This CDR3 has 14 residues. Trimming stripped 0 bases from V and 3 bases from J, with 9 bases between. CDR1 and CDR2 (germline): SGHDN, FVKESK. The chain's CDR3 is CASSQDGKYYEQYF. The CDR3 coding sequence is TGTGCCAGCAGCCAAGACGGTAAATACTACGAGCAGTACTTC. Drawing the rest from reference TRBV14 and TRBJ2-7, the complete variable domain is EAGVTQFPSHSVIEKGQTVTLRCDPISGHDNLYWYRRVMGKEIKFLLHFVKESKQDESGMPNNRFLAERTGGTYSTLKVQPAELEDSGVYFCASSQDGKYYEQYFGPGTRLTVT.

Many counts were recorded for this clonotype. The V call is TRBV7-8, the J call TRBJ2-2; TRBD2 matches at 9 bases. CDR1 and CDR2 from the germline V gene are SGHVS and FQNEAQ. Trimming at V came to 3 bases and at J to 3 bases, leaving 11 bases not matched to a gene. CDR3 length: 18 amino acids. Here the CDR3 reads CASSFQRSLAGHTGELFF. DNA for the CDR3: TGTGCCAGCAGCTTCCAAAGGTCCCTAGCGGGGCACACCGGGGAGCTGTTTTTT.

This clonotype has a handful of counts. J is TRBJ2-1 and V is TRBV15, with 10 positions matching TRBD2. The CDR3 runs 18 residues. In germline, CDR1 is LNHNV, CDR2 YYDKDF (reference sequence). V trimming: 7 bases; J trimming: 3 bases; junction bases outside the gene matches: 15. CDR3 sequence reads: CATTFPSRLAGLYNEQFF. Here the CDR3 DNA reads TGTGCCACCACCTTTCCCTCTCGACTAGCGGGCCTCTACAATGAGCAGTTCTTC. The whole variable domain, filled in from reference TRBV15 and TRBJ2-1, reads DAMVIQNPRYQVTQFGKPVTLSCSQTLNHNVMYWYQQKSSQAPKLLFHYYDKDFNNEADTPDNFQSRRPNTSFCFLDIRSPGLGDTAMYLCATTFPSRLAGLYNEQFFGPGTRLTVL.

This chain connects TRBV28 to TRBJ2-1; D perhaps matches TRBD1 (6 bases). Germline assignment: CDR1 MDHEN and CDR2 SYDVKM. V was cut by 3 bases and J by 13 bases, with 13 bases left in between. This CDR3 is built from 12 residues. This chain's CDR3 is CASSFVGAAQFF. In DNA form, the CDR3 reads TGTGCCAGCAGTTTCGTGGGGGCGGCCCAGTTCTTC.

V is TRBV20-1 and J is TRBJ2-1; tentative D call: TRBD1 (6 bases). Germline V CDR1 and CDR2: DFQATT, SNEGSKA (reference sequence). V lost 1 base and J lost 1, with 26 bases in between. The CDR3 has 20 amino acids. This chain's CDR3 is CSARVSDWDNHAFSYNEQFF. The DNA for the CDR3 is TGCAGTGCTAGAGTTAGCGACTGGGACAACCATGCTTTTTCCTACAATGAGCAGTTCTTC.

This chain joins TRBV7-2 and TRBJ2-5; the match to TRBD2 covers 11 bases. The ends lost 4 bases at V and 5 bases at J; junction bases unmatched: 12. The CDR3 has 17 residues. Per germline, CDR1 SGHTA and CDR2 FQGNSA. DNA for the CDR3: TGTGCCAGCAGCTCTGCCCGTCTAGCGGGAGGATGGGAGACCCAGTACTTC. It specifies CASSSARLAGGWETQYF.

This clonotype was detected ten times or more. This chain uses TRBV12-3 or TRBV12-4 with TRBJ2-1; 12 positions agree with TRBD2. The CDR3 loop spans 14 amino acids. J was trimmed by 7 bases and V by 6 bases; bases with no gene match: 4. CDR3 amino acids: CASRTGLAGNEQFF. The DNA for the CDR3 is TGTGCCAGCAGGACCGGACTAGCGGGAAATGAGCAGTTCTTC.

This clonotype was seen more than once but under ten times. V is TRBV11-1 and J is TRBJ2-1; 10 bases map to TRBD2. The germline V gene encodes CDR1 SGHAT and CDR2 FQDESV (reference sequence). V was clipped by 3 bases and J by 0 bases; unmatched bases: 17. The CDR3 runs to 21 residues. CDR3 nucleotide sequence: TGTGCCAGCAGCTTTAGGACTAGCGGACCCCACTTCCTAAGCTCCTACAATGAGCAGTTCTTC. This translates into CASSFRTSGPHFLSSYNEQFF.

The gene calls are TRBV6-5 and TRBJ2-5; D possibly matches TRBD1 or TRBD2 (7 bases each). CDR1 and CDR2 from the germline V gene are MNHEY and SVGAGI. This CDR3 is 15 amino acids long. V was shortened by 0 bases and J by 7 bases, with 15 bases between the two germline ends. This chain's CDR3 is CASSYSGRGPGTQYF. CDR3 sequence (DNA): TGTGCCAGCAGTTACTCGGGGAGGGGGCCAGGGACCCAGTACTTC.

This clonotype has just a few counts. The J gene is TRBJ2-7, the V gene TRBV28; 11 nucleotides align to TRBD1. The CDR3 contains 15 residues. Germline V lookup: CDR1 MDHEN, CDR2 SYDVKM. The CDR3 loop reads CASYPPGQGVHEQYF. In DNA form, the CDR3 reads TGTGCATCCTACCCGCCGGGACAGGGGGTCCACGAGCAGTACTTC. Looking up the rest from reference TRBV28 and TRBJ2-7 gives the full variable domain: DVKVTQSSRYLVKRTGEKVFLECVQDMDHENMFWYRQDPGLGLRLIYFSYDVKMKEKGDIPEGYSVSREKKERFSLILESASTNQTSMYLCASYPPGQGVHEQYFGPGTRLTVT.

There are many counts of this clonotype. This chain joins TRBV29-1 and TRBJ2-3; D gene uncertain. The CDR3 covers 13 residues. Germline CDR1 is SQVTM and CDR2 is ANQGSEA. Deletions cut 6 bases from V and 3 bases from J, with 13 bases between. The CDR3 spells CSVTWGLTDTQYF. The CDR3 nucleotides are TGCAGCGTGACCTGGGGTTTGACAGATACGCAGTATTTT.

This clonotype has more than one count but fewer than ten. This chain joins TRBV20-1 and TRBJ2-1, with 11 bases fitting TRBD1. The CDR3 length is 12 residues. Germline V lookup: CDR1 DFQATT, CDR2 SNEGSKA (reference sequence). With V trimmed by 5 bases and J by 10 bases, 4 bases remained unmatched. CDR3 sequence (DNA): TGCAGTGCTGACCGGACAGGGGGCGAGCAGTTCTTC. Protein: CSADRTGGEQFF.

The chain carries TRBV7-3 and TRBJ2-4; D is unresolved. The germline V gene encodes CDR1 SGHTA and CDR2 FQGTGA. CDR3 length: 16 residues. Trimming took 3 bases from V and 0 from J, leaving 12 bases between them. CDR3 nucleotide sequence: TGTGCCAGCAGCTTCTCTCGACTTTTAGCCAAAAACATTCAGTACTTC. This encodes CASSFSRLLAKNIQYF.

The chain carries TRBV5-1 and TRBJ2-3; 7 positions agree with TRBD2. V shed 5 bases, J shed 1 base, and the junction held 7 bases outside the gene matches. Germline CDR1 is SGHRS and CDR2 is YFSETQ. CDR3 length: 15 residues. CDR3 DNA: TGCGCCAGCAGTTACGGCGGGAGCGGCACAGATACGCAGTATTTT. Protein sequence: CASSYGGSGTDTQYF.

A few counts support this clonotype. The CDR3: CASSPPIGSSYEQYF. The DNA of the CDR3 is TGTGCCAGCTCACCCCCTATAGGATCCTCCTACGAGCAGTACTTC. The chain has TRBV18 and TRBJ2-7; D remains unclear. This CDR3 is built from 15 residues. CDR1 KGHSH and CDR2 LQKENI come from the germline V gene. Trimming stripped 3 bases from V and 0 bases from J, with 12 bases between.

This clonotype was found a few times. The chain links TRBV5-1 to TRBJ2-7, with unresolved D. Looked up from germline, CDR1 is SGHRS and CDR2 is YFSETQ. This CDR3 comprises 12 residues. Trimming removed 0 bases from V and 3 bases from J, with 4 bases in between. CDR3 in amino acids: CASSLENYEQYF. As DNA, the CDR3 is TGCGCCAGCAGCTTGGAGAACTACGAGCAGTACTTC.

This clonotype appeared a few times. The V gene is TRBV20-1, the J gene TRBJ2-7; 7 bases are shared with TRBD1. The germline V gene has CDR1 DFQATT and CDR2 SNEGSKA (reference sequence). The CDR3 covers 16 residues. The V and J ends lost 5 bases and 5 bases, in that order; junction bases with no gene match: 18. The CDR3 DNA follows: TGCAGTGCTGTACAAGGGACAGCCACCGGCGGAAACGAGCAGTACTTC. Translation gives CSAVQGTATGGNEQYF.

This clonotype came up many times. V is TRBV7-2 and J is TRBJ2-7; unclear D gene. The CDR3 has 12 amino acids. Trimming removed 6 bases at V and 4 bases at J, with 10 bases between. Germline loops: CDR1 SGHTA, CDR2 FQGNSA. Here the CDR3 DNA reads TGTGCCAGCAGTTCGATTCAATACGAGCAGTACTTC. Its translation is CASSSIQYEQYF.

There are many counts of this clonotype. The chain combines TRBV28 with TRBJ2-4, with D tentatively TRBD1 (6 bases). The CDR3 has 19 residues. CDR1 and CDR2 from the germline V gene are MDHEN and SYDVKM. V shed 7 bases and J shed 0 bases, with 25 bases lying between them. This chain's CDR3 is CASTSPGDRTELAKNIQYF. CDR3 bases: TGTGCCAGCACATCCCCTGGAGACAGGACAGAGCTAGCCAAAAACATTCAGTACTTC.

Written as DNA, the CDR3 is TGTGCCAGCAGCAGGAGGGACAGGGATGAGGACGAGCAGTACTTC. This gives the protein CASSRRDRDEDEQYF. The chain joins TRBV21-1 to TRBJ2-7; TRBD1 is taken as the D call from the table, unchecked against the DNA. TRBV21-1 is flagged as a pseudogene. The CDR3 has 15 amino acids.